Below, 14 T cell receptor beta chains from the same sample are listed, as sequenced in a study of blood T cell repertoires in COVID-19. Using immunoSEQ multiplex PCR, the repertoire was profiled, and TCRdb retains in-frame clones only, with some absent. Here the sample spans some 320,000 clones, under 90% being singletons. Sequencing was done on a sample of PBMCs or T cells enriched from blood (not recorded which). The receptors come from a woman aged 45 to 65 who had been exposed to COVID-19.

In DNA, the CDR3 is TGCGCCAGCAGCTTGGCCCCAGGGGGAAGTGAAAAACTGTTTTTT. This sequence encodes CASSLAPGGSEKLFF. This chain uses TRBV5-1 with TRBJ1-4; the match to TRBD1 covers 7 bases. This CDR3 has 15 residues. Germline V gene data show CDR1 as SGHRS and CDR2 as YFSETQ. J gave up 7 bases and V 0 bases, and 6 bases lay outside the gene matches. Supplemented by reference TRBV5-1 and TRBJ1-4, the full variable domain reads KAGVTQTPRYLIKTRGQQVTLSCSPISGHRSVSWYQQTPGQGLQFLFEYFSETQRNKGNFPGRFSGRQFSNSRSEMNVSTLELGDSALYLCASSLAPGGSEKLFFGSGTQLSVL.

This rearrangement joins TRBV11-2 to TRBJ2-2; 7 bases are shared with TRBD2. Germline V lookup: CDR1 SGHAT, CDR2 FQNNGV. This CDR3 has 15 residues. The junction had 5 bases not matched to a gene; V was cut back by 1 base and J by 6 bases. The chain's CDR3 is CASSLALASPGELFF. The CDR3 region has the DNA TGTGCCAGCAGCTTAGCACTAGCGAGTCCCGGGGAGCTGTTTTTT.

The genes are TRBV4-2 and TRBJ1-4; 9 bases align to TRBD1. The CDR3 covers 16 residues. With V trimmed by 6 bases and J by 5 bases, 10 bases remained unmatched. Per the germline V gene, CDR1 is LGHNA and CDR2 is YNFKEQ. The CDR3 reads CASSRTGGAGNEKLFF. The CDR3 coding sequence is TGTGCCAGCAGTCGCACAGGGGGCGCAGGGAATGAAAAACTGTTTTTT.

The chain combines TRBV15 with TRBJ1-6; 8 nucleotides match TRBD1. The CDR3 covers 14 residues. Unmatched junction bases numbered 3, after V lost 5 bases and J lost 6 bases. The germline V gene encodes CDR1 LNHNV and CDR2 YYDKDF (reference sequence). DNA for the CDR3: TGTGCCACCAGCCCGGACAGGGTTAATTCACCCCTCCACTTT. Translation: CATSPDRVNSPLHF.

The genes are TRBV28 and TRBJ1-5, with 8 bases lining up with TRBD1. This CDR3 has 15 residues. Germline-derived CDR1 and CDR2 are MDHEN and SYDVKM. With V trimmed by 7 bases and J by 5 bases, 10 bases remained unmatched. The CDR3 bases are TGTGCCAGCAAATCCCCAGGGGGCGGGGATCAGCCCCAGCATTTT. Its protein product is CASKSPGGGDQPQHF.

The rearrangement links TRBV2 to TRBJ2-2; TRBD1 matches 7 bases. The junction had 15 bases not matched to a gene; V was cut back by 6 bases and J by 8 bases. Germline assignment: CDR1 SNHLY and CDR2 FYNNEI. This CDR3 is 16 amino acids long. In DNA, the CDR3 is TGTGCCAGCAGCGGCGACAGGGCCGCTATCTCGGGGGAGCTGTTTTTT. Translation gives CASSGDRAAISGELFF.

This chain links TRBV28 with TRBJ1-5; 7 positions agree with TRBD1. CDR1 is MDHEN, CDR2 SYDVKM, per germline. This CDR3 is 18 amino acids long. J lost 3 bases, V lost 2 bases, and 13 bases had no gene match. CDR3 in DNA: TGTGCCAGCAGTTTAAAGGTCGGGACAGCGGCCTTCAATCAGCCCCAGCATTTT. It codes for CASSLKVGTAAFNQPQHF.

The chain carries TRBV5-1 and TRBJ1-6; tentative D call: TRBD1 (5 bases). Germline V gene lookup returns CDR1 SGHRS and CDR2 YFSETQ. Trimming shortened V by 2 bases and J by 7 bases, and 16 bases separated the two germline ends. The CDR3 consists of 16 residues. In nucleotides, the CDR3 is TGCGCCAGCAGCTTAGACTTTAGACAGACGAATTCACCCCTCCACTTT. Translating gives CASSLDFRQTNSPLHF.

The rearrangement joins TRBV7-9 to TRBJ2-1, with TRBD1 matching over 7 bases. Germline V CDR1 and CDR2: SEHNR, FQNEAQ (reference sequence). V was pared by 9 bases and J by 5 bases, with 13 bases of the junction left unmatched. The CDR3 is 15 amino acids. The CDR3 reads CASYVPGQNNNEQFF. Written as DNA, the CDR3 is TGTGCCAGTTACGTACCGGGACAGAACAACAATGAGCAGTTCTTC.

The V gene is TRBV10-3, the J gene TRBJ2-1, with a weak D call TRBD2 (5 bases). Germline V gene sequence: CDR1 ENHRY, CDR2 SYGVKD. V was trimmed by 3 bases and J by 10 bases, leaving 16 bases between them. There are 14 residues in the CDR3. The CDR3 DNA reads TGTGCCATCAGTGACGTCAAAGAGGGTGAAGAGCAGTTCTTC. Amino acid sequence: CAISDVKEGEEQFF.

V usage is TRBV2 and J usage is TRBJ1-3; D is perhaps TRBD1 (6 bases). Deletions cut 3 bases from V and 0 bases from J, with 15 bases between. Germline V gene lookup returns CDR1 SNHLY and CDR2 FYNNEI. The CDR3 loop spans 17 amino acids. CDR3 DNA: TGTGCCAGCAGTGAGTTGGGCCGGGACACCTCTGGAAACACCATATATTTT. This translates into CASSELGRDTSGNTIYF.

J is TRBJ2-3 and V is TRBV5-8, with 8 bases fitting TRBD2. The length of the CDR3 is 15 residues. V lost 3 bases to trimming and J lost 8 bases; unmatched junction nucleotides: 11. The germline CDR1 and CDR2 sequences are SGHTS and YDEGEE. The DNA for the CDR3 is TGTGCCAGCAGCTACGTTAGCGGGGTGCAAAGTACGCAGTATTTT. Encoded protein: CASSYVSGVQSTQYF.

The chain couples TRBV5-1 to TRBJ1-1, with D unresolved. V gave up 4 bases and J gave up 2 bases, with 9 bases separating them. The CDR3 has 13 amino acids. Germline V CDR1 and CDR2: SGHRS, YFSETQ. The CDR3 coding sequence is TGCGCCAGCAGCCTGGTAGCAAACACTGAAGCTTTCTTT. It yields the protein CASSLVANTEAFF.

CDR3 nucleotides: TGTGCCAGTAGCAACAGACAGGGACTTTCACCCCTCCACTTT. Protein product: CASSNRQGLSPLHF. The chain uses TRBV19 and TRBJ1-6, with 7 bases aligning to TRBD1. The CDR3 contains 14 residues. V trimming: 6 bases; J trimming: 9 bases; junction bases outside the gene matches: 8. Germline CDR1 LNHDA, CDR2 SQIVND (reference sequence).